This entry lists 17 T cell receptor beta chains sequenced from one sample in a study of blood T cells in healthy people across ages. It was with a sample-barcoded 5' primer and a J-beta primer mix that a second PCR of about 7 to 12 cycles was run. TCRdb used MiXCR to reprocess the 5' RACE reads, holding one entry per CDR3 protein. Of roughly 1 million distinct CDR3 sequences detected, around 27% appear once; the ten largest clones hold approximately 0.7%. Another study also made use of these data, one on T cells of mothers and their children.

Sequencing was done on a sample of blood. Receptors were obtained from a girl aged 2-15 years in good health.

The CDR3 DNA reads as TGTGCCAGCAGTTCCGAGACAGGCTTGGTCGTGCAGTACTTC. It is translated as CASSSETGLVVQYF. This chain links TRBV27 with TRBJ2-5, with a weak D call TRBD1 (6 bases). The CDR3 totals 14 residues. V was trimmed by 4 bases and J by 11 bases, leaving 20 bases between them. Germline CDR1 and CDR2: MNHEY and SMNVEV (reference sequence).

This clonotype has only one observation. The chain combines TRBV20-1 with TRBJ1-2; D ambiguous. The CDR3 covers 12 residues. Germline V CDR1 and CDR2: DFQATT, SNEGSKA (reference sequence). V lost 3 bases, J lost 2 bases, and 7 bases lay in between. The CDR3 DNA reads TGCAGTGCTAGTCGTCCGAACTATGGCTACACCTTC. Its protein is CSASRPNYGYTF.

This rearrangement joins TRBV4-1 to TRBJ2-5, with 10 bases identical to TRBD2. The trim removed 4 bases at V and 5 bases at J, leaving 10 bases unmatched. Germline assignment: CDR1 MGHRA and CDR2 YSYEKL. The CDR3 runs to 16 residues. The CDR3 region has the DNA TGCGCCAGCAGCCCCTCCCTAGCGGGAGTGGGGGAGACCCAGTACTTC. Amino acids: CASSPSLAGVGETQYF.

This clonotype has a handful of counts. The chain recombines TRBV5-1 with TRBJ2-2; D gene uncertain. The V gene lost 6 bases and the J gene lost 5 bases, with 5 bases spanning the gap. Looked up from germline, CDR1 is SGHRS and CDR2 is YFSETQ. The CDR3 covers 11 residues. The CDR3 DNA follows: TGCGCCAGCACTTCGACCGGGGAGCTGTTTTTT. Translated: CASTSTGELFF.

This clonotype was seen more than once but under ten times. The V and J genes are TRBV7-9 and TRBJ2-4, with D perhaps matching TRBD2 (5 bases). The germline CDR1 and CDR2 sequences are SEHNR and FQNEAQ (reference sequence). CDR3 length equals 15 residues. V gave up 1 base and J gave up 7 bases, with 14 bases separating them. This chain's CDR3 is CASSLEWGRGNIQYF. CDR3 DNA: TGTGCCAGCAGCTTAGAGTGGGGTCGCGGGAACATTCAGTACTTC.

The chain employs TRBV7-9 and TRBJ1-4; D ambiguous. This CDR3 has 17 amino acids. V dropped 4 bases and J dropped 5 bases, with 20 bases sitting between them. The germline V gene encodes CDR1 SEHNR and CDR2 FQNEAQ (reference sequence). CDR3 sequence (DNA): TGTGCCAGCAGCTCCCGGGTGCCACTCGAATTAAATGAAAAACTGTTTTTT. Translating gives CASSSRVPLELNEKLFF.

The chain has TRBV7-9 and TRBJ2-5; D gene unclear. V lost 5 bases and J lost 3, with 13 bases in between. Germline lookup yields CDR1 SEHNR and CDR2 FQNEAQ (reference sequence). The CDR3 consists of 14 residues. The CDR3 sequence: CASSPNTVKETQYF. In DNA, the CDR3 is TGTGCCAGCAGCCCCAACACGGTAAAAGAGACCCAGTACTTC.

V gene TRBV20-1 combines with J gene TRBJ2-4, with D uncertain. The CDR3 is 14 residues long. V dropped 3 bases and J dropped 0 bases, with 9 bases sitting between them. Germline V CDR1 and CDR2: DFQATT, SNEGSKA (reference sequence). The CDR3 DNA sequence: TGCAGTGCTAGCTTTGGGGTAGCCAAAAACATTCAGTACTTC. It yields the protein CSASFGVAKNIQYF.

This clonotype has a handful of counts. V is TRBV7-9 and J is TRBJ1-4; 7 positions agree with TRBD1. Germline loops: CDR1 SEHNR, CDR2 FQNEAQ (reference sequence). V dropped 7 bases and J dropped 7; count of bases not matched to a gene: 9. The CDR3 has 14 residues. This CDR3 is CASIHGTEGEKLFF. In nucleotides, the CDR3 is TGTGCCAGCATCCACGGGACAGAAGGTGAAAAACTGTTTTTT.

The chain links TRBV11-2 to TRBJ1-4; no clear D gene. This CDR3 has 17 residues. The V end lost 4 bases, the J end lost 4 bases, and 19 bases lay between the germline ends. CDR1 is SGHAT, CDR2 FQNNGV, per germline. CDR3 region: CASSSLTRESLNEKLFF. The CDR3 nucleotides are TGTGCCAGCAGCTCCCTAACTCGGGAGTCCCTTAATGAAAAACTGTTTTTT.

The chain recombines TRBV27 with TRBJ2-5, with 10 bases lining up with TRBD2. From germline, CDR1 is MNHEY and CDR2 SMNVEV (reference sequence). J was trimmed by 2 bases and V by 5 bases; bases with no gene match: 11. CDR3 length equals 17 residues. Written as DNA, the CDR3 is TGTGCCAGCAGTGCATTACCGGGACTAGCGAAGCAAGAGACCCAGTACTTC. As protein: CASSALPGLAKQETQYF.

This clonotype was counted between two and nine times. CDR3 loop: CASSQEGSLERTQYF. Here the CDR3 DNA reads TGTGCCAGCAGCCAAGAAGGGTCTTTGGAGCGGACCCAGTACTTC. The chain links TRBV4-2 to TRBJ2-5; D remains unclear. V was trimmed by 0 bases and J by 7 bases, leaving 15 bases between them. Germline loops: CDR1 LGHNA, CDR2 YNFKEQ. CDR3 length equals 15 residues.

This clonotype has more than one count but fewer than ten. Germline is not matched at one junction end, which may reflect a read error. The chain carries TRBV7-7 and TRBJ2-5; TRBD2 is a possible D gene (6 bases). The CDR3 runs to 15 residues. Germline V gene lookup returns CDR1 SSHAT and CDR2 FNYEAQ (reference sequence). CDR3 loop: CASSSDGAGWKTQYF. The DNA of the CDR3 is TGTGCTAGCAGTTCGGACGGGGCGGGATGGAAGACCCAGTACTTC.

The genes are TRBV2 and TRBJ2-3; D is undetermined. Looked up from germline, CDR1 is SNHLY and CDR2 is FYNNEI. The CDR3 consists of 13 residues. With 8 bases removed from V and 2 bases from J, the gap between germline ends came to 11 bases. CDR3: CASGEGPTDTQYF. The CDR3 bases are TGTGCCAGCGGAGAAGGCCCCACAGATACGCAGTATTTT.

The chain joins TRBV28 to TRBJ1-1; D unclear. Deletions cut 6 bases from V and 1 base from J, with 9 bases between. Germline CDR1 MDHEN, CDR2 SYDVKM. The CDR3 runs 13 residues. The CDR3 reads CASRIIENTEAFF. For the CDR3, the DNA is TGTGCCAGCAGAATAATCGAGAACACTGAAGCTTTCTTT.

The chain is built from TRBV27 and TRBJ1-4, with D uncertain. V was cut by 10 bases and J by 0 bases, with 12 bases left in between. Germline V CDR1 and CDR2: MNHEY, SMNVEV (reference sequence). The CDR3 runs to 14 residues. Here the CDR3 DNA reads TGTGCCACTCGGAGGAGTGCAACTAATGAAAAACTGTTTTTT. Its translation is CATRRSATNEKLFF.

The chain has TRBV12-3 or TRBV12-4 and TRBJ1-4; possibly TRBD1 for D (6 bases). This CDR3 comprises 13 residues. V was shortened by 8 bases and J by 7 bases, with 14 bases between the two germline ends. The CDR3 loop reads CASSWGRGEKLFF. The CDR3 bases are TGTGCCAGCTCCTGGGGCAGGGGTGAAAAACTGTTTTTT.